The T cell receptor beta chain described here comes from a study of blood T cells in healthy people across ages. Trimming at V came to 5 bases and at J to 1 base, leaving 4 bases not matched to a gene. The length of the CDR3 is 14 residues. Germline loops: CDR1 LGHDT, CDR2 YNNKEL (reference sequence). The second PCR ran roughly 6 to 11 cycles with a sample-barcoded 5' primer and J-beta primers. TCRdb independently ran MiXCR on the 5' RACE reads; one entry per CDR3 protein. The sample records roughly 720,000 distinct CDR3 sequences, 53% being singletons. The receptor's source is a man aged 80 or over in good health. V is TRBV3-1 and J is TRBJ1-1, with 7 bases fitting TRBD1. The sequenced sample consisted of blood. This chain's CDR3 is CASSAQGKNTEAFF. The CDR3 bases are TGTGCCAGCAGCGCACAGGGGAAGAACACTGAAGCTTTCTTT.